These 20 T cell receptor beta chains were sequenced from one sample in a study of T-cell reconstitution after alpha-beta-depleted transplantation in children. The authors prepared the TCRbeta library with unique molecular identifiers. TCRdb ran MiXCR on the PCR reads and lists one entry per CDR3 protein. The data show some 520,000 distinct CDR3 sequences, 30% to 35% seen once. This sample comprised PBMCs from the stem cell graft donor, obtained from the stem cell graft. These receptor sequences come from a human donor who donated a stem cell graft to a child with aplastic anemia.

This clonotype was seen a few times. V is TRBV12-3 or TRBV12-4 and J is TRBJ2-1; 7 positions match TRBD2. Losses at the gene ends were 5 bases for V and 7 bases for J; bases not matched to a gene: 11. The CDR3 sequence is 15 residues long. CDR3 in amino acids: CASSLGGRSSNEQFF. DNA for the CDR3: TGTGCCAGCAGTCTAGGCGGGAGATCATCTAATGAGCAGTTCTTC.

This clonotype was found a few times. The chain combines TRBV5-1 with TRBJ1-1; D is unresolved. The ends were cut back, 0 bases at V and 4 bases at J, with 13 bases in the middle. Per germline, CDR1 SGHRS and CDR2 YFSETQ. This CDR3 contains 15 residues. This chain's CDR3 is CASSLATGSGTEAFF. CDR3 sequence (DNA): TGCGCCAGCAGCTTGGCCACCGGGAGCGGCACTGAAGCTTTCTTT. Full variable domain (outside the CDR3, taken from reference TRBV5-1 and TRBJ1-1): KAGVTQTPRYLIKTRGQQVTLSCSPISGHRSVSWYQQTPGQGLQFLFEYFSETQRNKGNFPGRFSGRQFSNSRSEMNVSTLELGDSALYLCASSLATGSGTEAFFGQGTRLTVV.

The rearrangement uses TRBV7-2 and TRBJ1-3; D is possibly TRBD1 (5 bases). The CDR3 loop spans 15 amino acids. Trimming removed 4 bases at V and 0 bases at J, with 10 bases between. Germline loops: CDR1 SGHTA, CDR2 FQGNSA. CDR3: CASSWDWSSGNTIYF. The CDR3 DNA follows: TGTGCCAGCAGCTGGGACTGGAGCTCTGGAAACACCATATATTTT.

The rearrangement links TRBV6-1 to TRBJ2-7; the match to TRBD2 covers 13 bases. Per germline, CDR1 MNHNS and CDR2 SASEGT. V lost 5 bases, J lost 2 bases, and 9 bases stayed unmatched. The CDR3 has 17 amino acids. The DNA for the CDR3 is TGTGCCAGCAGTCCCACGTCGACTAGCGGGAGGCCCTACGAGCAGTACTTC. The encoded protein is CASSPTSTSGRPYEQYF.

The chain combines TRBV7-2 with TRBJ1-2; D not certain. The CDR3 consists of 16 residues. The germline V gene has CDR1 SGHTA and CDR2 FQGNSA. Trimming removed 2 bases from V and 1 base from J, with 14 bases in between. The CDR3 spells CASSLTGGTNNYGYTF. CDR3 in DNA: TGTGCCAGCAGCTTAACCGGCGGCACAAATAACTATGGCTACACCTTC.

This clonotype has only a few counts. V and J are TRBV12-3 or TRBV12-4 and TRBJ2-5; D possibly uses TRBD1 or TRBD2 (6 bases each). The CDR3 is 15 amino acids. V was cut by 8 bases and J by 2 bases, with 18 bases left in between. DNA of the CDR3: TGTGCCAGCCACAAGGGGCAGGGGAGGCAAGAGACCCAGTACTTC. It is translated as CASHKGQGRQETQYF.

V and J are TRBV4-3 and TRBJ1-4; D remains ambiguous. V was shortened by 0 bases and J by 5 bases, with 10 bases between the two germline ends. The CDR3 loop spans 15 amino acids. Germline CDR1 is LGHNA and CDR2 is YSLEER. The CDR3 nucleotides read TGCGCCAGCAGCCAAGAAGCGAGAAAAAATGAAAAACTGTTTTTT. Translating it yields CASSQEARKNEKLFF.

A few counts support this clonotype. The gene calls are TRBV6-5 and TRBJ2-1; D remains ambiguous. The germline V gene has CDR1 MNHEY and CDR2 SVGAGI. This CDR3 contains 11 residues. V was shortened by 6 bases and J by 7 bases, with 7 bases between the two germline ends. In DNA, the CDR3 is TGTGCCAGCAGGCGTAGAAATGAGCAGTTCTTC. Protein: CASRRRNEQFF.

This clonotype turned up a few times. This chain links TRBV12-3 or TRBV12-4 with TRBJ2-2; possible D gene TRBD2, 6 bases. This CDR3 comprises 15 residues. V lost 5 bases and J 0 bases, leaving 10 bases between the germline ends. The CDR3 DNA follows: TGTGCCAGCAGTATGGGACTCCCGAACACCGGGGAGCTGTTTTTT. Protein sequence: CASSMGLPNTGELFF.

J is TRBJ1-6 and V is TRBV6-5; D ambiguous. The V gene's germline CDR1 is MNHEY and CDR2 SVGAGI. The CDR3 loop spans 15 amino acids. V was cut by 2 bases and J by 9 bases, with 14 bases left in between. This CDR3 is CASSYVVPGSSPLHF. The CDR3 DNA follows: TGTGCCAGCAGTTACGTCGTCCCCGGGAGTTCACCCCTCCACTTT.

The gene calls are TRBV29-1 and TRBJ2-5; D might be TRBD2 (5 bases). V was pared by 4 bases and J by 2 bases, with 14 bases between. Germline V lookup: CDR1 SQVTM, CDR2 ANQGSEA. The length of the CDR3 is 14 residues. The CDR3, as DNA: TGCAGCGTTGTAGCTAGCACGATACAAGAGACCCAGTACTTC. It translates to CSVVASTIQETQYF.

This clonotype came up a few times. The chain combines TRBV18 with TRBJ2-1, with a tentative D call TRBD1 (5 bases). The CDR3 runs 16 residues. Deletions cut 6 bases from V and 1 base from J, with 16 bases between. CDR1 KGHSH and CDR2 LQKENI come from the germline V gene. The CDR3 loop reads CASSPTKGISYNEQFF. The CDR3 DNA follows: TGTGCCAGCTCGCCCACCAAGGGGATTTCCTACAATGAGCAGTTCTTC.

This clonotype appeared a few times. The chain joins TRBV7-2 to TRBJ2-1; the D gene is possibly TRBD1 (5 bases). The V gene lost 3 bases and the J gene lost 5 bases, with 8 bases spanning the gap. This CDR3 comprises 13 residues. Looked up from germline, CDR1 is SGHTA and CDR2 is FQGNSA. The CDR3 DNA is TGTGCCAGCAGCTTTCGACAGAACAATGAGCAGTTCTTC. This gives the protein CASSFRQNNEQFF.

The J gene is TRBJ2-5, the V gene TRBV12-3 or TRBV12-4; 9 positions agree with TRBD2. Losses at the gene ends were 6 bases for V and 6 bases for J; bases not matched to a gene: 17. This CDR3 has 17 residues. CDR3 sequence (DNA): TGTGCCAGCAGCCCTTTTGGAGGGACTAGCAGTGGAAAGACCCAGTACTTC. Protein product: CASSPFGGTSSGKTQYF.

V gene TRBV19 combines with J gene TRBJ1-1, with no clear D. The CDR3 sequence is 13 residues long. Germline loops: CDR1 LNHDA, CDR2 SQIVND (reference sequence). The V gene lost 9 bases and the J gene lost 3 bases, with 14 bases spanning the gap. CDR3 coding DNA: TGTGCCAGCCGCAGGCGAACGGACACTGAAGCTTTCTTT. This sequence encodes CASRRRTDTEAFF.

DNA for the CDR3: TGTGCCAGCTCACCAAAGAGACTAGCGGTCACAGATACGCAGTATTTT. Its protein is CASSPKRLAVTDTQYF. This chain connects TRBV18 to TRBJ2-3; 9 nucleotides agree with TRBD2. Germline V gene lookup returns CDR1 KGHSH and CDR2 LQKENI. V was pared by 2 bases and J by 2 bases, with 5 bases of the junction left unmatched. This CDR3 is 16 amino acids long.

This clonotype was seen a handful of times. The CDR3 sequence: CSASMQGLNTEAFF. CDR3 in DNA: TGCAGTGCTAGTATGCAGGGCCTGAACACTGAAGCTTTCTTT. This chain links TRBV20-1 with TRBJ1-1, with a possible D match to TRBD1 (5 bases). Trimming removed 3 bases from V and 0 bases from J, with 11 bases in between. Germline-derived CDR1 and CDR2 are DFQATT and SNEGSKA (reference sequence). This CDR3 contains 14 residues.

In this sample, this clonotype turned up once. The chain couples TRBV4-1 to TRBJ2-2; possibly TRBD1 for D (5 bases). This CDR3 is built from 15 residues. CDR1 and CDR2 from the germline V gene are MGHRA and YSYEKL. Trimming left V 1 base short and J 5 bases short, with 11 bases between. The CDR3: CASSQGGQGTGELFF. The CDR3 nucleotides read TGCGCCAGCAGCCAAGGGGGCCAGGGAACCGGGGAGCTGTTTTTT.

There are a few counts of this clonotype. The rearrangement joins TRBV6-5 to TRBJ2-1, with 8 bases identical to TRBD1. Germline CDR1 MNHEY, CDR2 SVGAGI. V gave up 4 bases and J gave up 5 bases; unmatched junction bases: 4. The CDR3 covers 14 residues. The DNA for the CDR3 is TGTGCCAGCAGTTTCGACAGGGGCGACAATGAGCAGTTCTTC. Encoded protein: CASSFDRGDNEQFF.

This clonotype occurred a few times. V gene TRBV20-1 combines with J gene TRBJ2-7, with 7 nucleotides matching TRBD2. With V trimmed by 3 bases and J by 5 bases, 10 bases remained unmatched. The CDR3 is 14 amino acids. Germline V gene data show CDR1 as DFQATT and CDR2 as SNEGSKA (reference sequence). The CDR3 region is CSARELARKDEQYF. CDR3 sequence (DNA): TGCAGTGCTAGGGAACTAGCGAGGAAGGACGAGCAGTACTTC.